Described below is a single TCR beta chain sequence and its context. Its specificity is not known. The sample holds other DNA sequences that translate to the same CDR3. These data are taken from a study of vaccination effects on CD4 cells after COVID-19. The study, taken as a whole, reports: Long after vaccination, the clones induced by infection and by vaccine shrank markedly in size.

Clones were sequenced by immunoSEQ multiplex PCR, and TCRdb holds only the in-frame ones, with some missing. The data show some 20,000 clones, around three quarters seen once. Unmatched junction bases numbered 3, after V lost 5 bases and J lost 0 bases. The CDR3 is 15 residues long. Germline V gives CDR1 MNHEY, CDR2 SVGAGI. The ViraFEST assay expanded antigen-specific CD4+ T cells with viral peptide pools before sequencing. Having been cultured for 9 to 11 days, the cells underwent CD4+ T cell isolation. Researchers reported culturing over 1.5 million PBMC in each well, adding about 11 IU/ml IL-2 and about 9.5 ug/ml peptides. On days 3 and 7, fresh IL-2 medium replaced half the medium.

Source: CD4+ T cells from PBMCs cultured with HCoV-229E spike peptides, taken before COVID-19 vaccination. The V call is TRBV6-5, the J call TRBJ1-3; 8 bases line up with TRBD1. This clonotype was sampled from a human donor who received a COVID-19 vaccine. CDR3 sequence: CASSRQGSSGNTIYF. The DNA of the CDR3 is TGTGCCAGCAGTAGACAGGGGAGCTCTGGAAACACCATATATTTT.